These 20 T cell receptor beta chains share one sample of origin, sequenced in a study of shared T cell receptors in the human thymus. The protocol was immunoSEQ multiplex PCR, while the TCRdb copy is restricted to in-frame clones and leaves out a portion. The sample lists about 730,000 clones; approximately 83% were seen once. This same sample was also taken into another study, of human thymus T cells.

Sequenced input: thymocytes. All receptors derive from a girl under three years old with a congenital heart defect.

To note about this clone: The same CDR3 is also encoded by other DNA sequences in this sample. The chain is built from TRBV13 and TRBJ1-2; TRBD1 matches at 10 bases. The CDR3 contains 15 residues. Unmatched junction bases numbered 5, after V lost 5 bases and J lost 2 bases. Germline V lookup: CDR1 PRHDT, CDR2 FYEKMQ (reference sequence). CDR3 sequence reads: CASSTGTGANYGYTF. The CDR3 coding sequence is TGTGCCAGCAGCACCGGGACAGGGGCCAACTATGGCTACACCTTC.

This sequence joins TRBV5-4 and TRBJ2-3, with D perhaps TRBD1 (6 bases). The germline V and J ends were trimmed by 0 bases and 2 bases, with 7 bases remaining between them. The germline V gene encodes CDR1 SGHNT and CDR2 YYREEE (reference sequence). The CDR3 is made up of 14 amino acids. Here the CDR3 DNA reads TGTGCCAGCAGCTTGGACAGGGACACAGATACGCAGTATTTT. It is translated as CASSLDRDTDTQYF.

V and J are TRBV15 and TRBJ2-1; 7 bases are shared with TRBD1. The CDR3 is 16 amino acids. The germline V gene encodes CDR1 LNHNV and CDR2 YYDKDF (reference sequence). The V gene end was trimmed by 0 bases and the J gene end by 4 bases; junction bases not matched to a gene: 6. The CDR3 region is CATSRDERTGYNEQFF. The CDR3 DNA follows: TGTGCCACCAGCAGAGACGAGAGGACAGGTTACAATGAGCAGTTCTTC.

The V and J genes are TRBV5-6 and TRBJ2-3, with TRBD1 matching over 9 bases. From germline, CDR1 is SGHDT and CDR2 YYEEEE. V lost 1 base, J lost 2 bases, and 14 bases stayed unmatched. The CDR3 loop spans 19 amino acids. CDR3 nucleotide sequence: TGTGCCAGCAGCTTGCCGGGACAGGGAGGACGGTCCAACACAGATACGCAGTATTTT. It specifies CASSLPGQGGRSNTDTQYF.

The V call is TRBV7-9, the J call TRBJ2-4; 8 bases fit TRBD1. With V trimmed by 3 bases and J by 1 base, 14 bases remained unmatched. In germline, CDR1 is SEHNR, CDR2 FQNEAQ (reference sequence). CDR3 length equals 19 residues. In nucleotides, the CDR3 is TGTGCCAGCAGCTTTGTGGAACAGGGGGACCCGGTGGCCAAAAACATTCAGTACTTC. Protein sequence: CASSFVEQGDPVAKNIQYF.

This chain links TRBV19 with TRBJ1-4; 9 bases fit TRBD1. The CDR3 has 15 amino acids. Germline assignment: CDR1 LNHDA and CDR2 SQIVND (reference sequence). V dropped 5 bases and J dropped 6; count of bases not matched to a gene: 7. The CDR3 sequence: CASSPGQGRDEKLFF. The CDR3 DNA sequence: TGTGCCAGTAGTCCAGGACAGGGGAGAGATGAAAAACTGTTTTTT.

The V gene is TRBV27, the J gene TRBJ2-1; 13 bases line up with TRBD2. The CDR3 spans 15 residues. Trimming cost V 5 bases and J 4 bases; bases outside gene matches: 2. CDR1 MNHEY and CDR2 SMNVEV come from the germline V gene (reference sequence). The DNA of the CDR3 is TGTGCCAGCAGTAAACTAGCGGGGGGGTACAATGAGCAGTTCTTC. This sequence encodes CASSKLAGGYNEQFF.

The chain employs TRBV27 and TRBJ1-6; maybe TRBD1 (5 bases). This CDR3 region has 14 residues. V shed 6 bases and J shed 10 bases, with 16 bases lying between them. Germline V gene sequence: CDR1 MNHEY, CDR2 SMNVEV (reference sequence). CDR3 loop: CASSLGGARSPLHF. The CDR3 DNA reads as TGTGCCAGCAGCTTGGGGGGAGCACGGTCACCCCTCCACTTT.

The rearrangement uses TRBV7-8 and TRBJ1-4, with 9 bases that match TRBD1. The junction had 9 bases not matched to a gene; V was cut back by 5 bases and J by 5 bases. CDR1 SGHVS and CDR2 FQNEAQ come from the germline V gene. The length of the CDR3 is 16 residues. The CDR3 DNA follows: TGTGCCAGCAGCGACGGACAGGGGCGTAAAAATGAAAAACTGTTTTTT. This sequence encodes CASSDGQGRKNEKLFF.

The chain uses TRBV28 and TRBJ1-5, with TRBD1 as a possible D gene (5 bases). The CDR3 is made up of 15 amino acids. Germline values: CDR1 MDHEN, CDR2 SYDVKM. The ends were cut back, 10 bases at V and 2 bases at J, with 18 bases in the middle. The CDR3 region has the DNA TGTGCCATCGAAGATGGGGCTGGATGCAATCAGCCCCAGCATTTT. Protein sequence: CAIEDGAGCNQPQHF.

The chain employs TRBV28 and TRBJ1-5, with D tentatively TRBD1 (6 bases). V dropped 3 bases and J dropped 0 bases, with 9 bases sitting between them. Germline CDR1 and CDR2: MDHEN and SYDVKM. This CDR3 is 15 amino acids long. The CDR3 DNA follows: TGTGCCAGCAGTTTCGGGGGGCTTAGCAATCAGCCCCAGCATTTT. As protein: CASSFGGLSNQPQHF.

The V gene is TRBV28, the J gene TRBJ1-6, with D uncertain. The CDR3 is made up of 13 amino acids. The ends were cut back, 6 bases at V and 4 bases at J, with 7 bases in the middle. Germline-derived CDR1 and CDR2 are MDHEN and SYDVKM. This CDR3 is CASRQTYNSPLHF. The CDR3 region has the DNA TGTGCCAGCAGACAGACATATAATTCACCCCTCCACTTT.

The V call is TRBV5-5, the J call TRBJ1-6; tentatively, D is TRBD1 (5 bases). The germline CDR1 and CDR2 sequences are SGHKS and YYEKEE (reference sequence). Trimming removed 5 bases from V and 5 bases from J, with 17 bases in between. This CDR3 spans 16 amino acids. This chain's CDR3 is CASRRRGSSNNSPLHF. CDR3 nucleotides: TGTGCCAGCAGAAGGCGGGGCAGCTCGAATAATTCACCCCTCCACTTT. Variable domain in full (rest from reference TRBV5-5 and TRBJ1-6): DAGVTQSPTHLIKTRGQQVTLRCSPISGHKSVSWYQQVLGQGPQFIFQYYEKEERGRGNFPDRFSARQFPNYSSELNVNALLLGDSALYLCASRRRGSSNNSPLHFGNGTRLTVT.

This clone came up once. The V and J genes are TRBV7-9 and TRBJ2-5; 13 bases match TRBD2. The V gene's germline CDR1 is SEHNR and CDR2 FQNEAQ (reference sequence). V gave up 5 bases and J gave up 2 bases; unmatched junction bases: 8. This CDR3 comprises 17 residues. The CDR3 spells CASSPGRLAGGQETQYF. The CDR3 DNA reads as TGTGCCAGCAGCCCGGGACGACTAGCGGGGGGTCAAGAGACCCAGTACTTC.

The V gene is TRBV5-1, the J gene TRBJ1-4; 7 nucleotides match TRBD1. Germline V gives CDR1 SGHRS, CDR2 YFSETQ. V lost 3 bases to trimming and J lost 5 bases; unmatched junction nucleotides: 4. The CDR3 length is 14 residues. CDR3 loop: CASSSDRVNEKLFF. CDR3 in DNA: TGCGCCAGCAGCTCCGACAGGGTGAATGAAAAACTGTTTTTT.

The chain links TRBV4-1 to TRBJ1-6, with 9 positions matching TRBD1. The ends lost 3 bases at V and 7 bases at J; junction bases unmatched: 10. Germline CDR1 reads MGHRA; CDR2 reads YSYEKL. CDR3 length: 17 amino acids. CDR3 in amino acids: CASSHEPDRGINSPLHF. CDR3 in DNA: TGCGCCAGCAGCCACGAACCAGACAGGGGGATCAATTCACCCCTCCACTTT.

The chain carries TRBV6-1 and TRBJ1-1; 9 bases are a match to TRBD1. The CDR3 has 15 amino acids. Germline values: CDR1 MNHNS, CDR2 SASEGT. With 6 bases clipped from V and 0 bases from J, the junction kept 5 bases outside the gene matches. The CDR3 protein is CASRGQGRVNTEAFF. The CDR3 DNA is TGTGCCAGCAGAGGACAGGGGAGGGTGAACACTGAAGCTTTCTTT.

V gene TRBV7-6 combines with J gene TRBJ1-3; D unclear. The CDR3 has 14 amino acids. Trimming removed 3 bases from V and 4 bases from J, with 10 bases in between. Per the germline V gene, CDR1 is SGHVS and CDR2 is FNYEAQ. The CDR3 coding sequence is TGTGCCAGCAGCTTGGGAGGTGGGGGAAACACCATATATTTT. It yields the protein CASSLGGGGNTIYF.

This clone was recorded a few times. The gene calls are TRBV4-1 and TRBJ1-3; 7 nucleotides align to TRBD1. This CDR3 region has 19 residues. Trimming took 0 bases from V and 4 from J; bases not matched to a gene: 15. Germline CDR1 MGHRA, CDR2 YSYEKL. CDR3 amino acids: CASSQDSAQGVGGGNTIYF. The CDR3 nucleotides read TGCGCCAGCAGCCAAGATTCGGCCCAGGGGGTTGGAGGGGGAAACACCATATATTTT.

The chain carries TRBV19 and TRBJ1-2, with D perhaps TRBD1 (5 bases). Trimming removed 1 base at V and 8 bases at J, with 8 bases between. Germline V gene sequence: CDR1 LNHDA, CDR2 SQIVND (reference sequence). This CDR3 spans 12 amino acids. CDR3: CASSIGTWGYTF. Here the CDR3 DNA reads TGTGCCAGTAGTATAGGGACATGGGGCTACACCTTC.